These 3 T cell receptor beta chains were all obtained from the same sample, sequenced in a study of blood T cell repertoires in COVID-19. Profiling relied on immunoSEQ multiplex PCR, and the TCRdb table lists in-frame clones only, not all of them. The table includes under 250,000 clones, about nine tenths detected once. Sequencing used peripheral blood. These receptors were taken from a woman aged 55-69 years who had recovered from COVID-19.

The CDR3 nucleotides are TGTGCCAGCAGTTGGACAGCGCGCTTCAATCAGCCCCAGCATTTT. Its translation is CASSWTARFNQPQHF. The V call is TRBV2, the J call TRBJ1-5, with a weak D call TRBD1 (6 bases). The CDR3 runs 15 residues. With 5 bases removed from V and 3 bases from J, the gap between germline ends came to 14 bases. Germline CDR1 reads SNHLY; CDR2 reads FYNNEI.

The gene calls are TRBV7-8 and TRBJ2-7, with D maybe TRBD1 (6 bases). Trimming took off 5 bases at V and 1 base at J, with 15 bases between the two ends. CDR3 length: 15 amino acids. Per germline, CDR1 SGHVS and CDR2 FQNEAQ. The CDR3 nucleotides are TGTGCCAGCAGCCCCCAAGGCAGGGGATCCTACGAGCAGTACTTC. It encodes CASSPQGRGSYEQYF.

This clone has only a few counts. The genes are TRBV4-2 and TRBJ1-1; 12 bases match TRBD1. The CDR3 runs 16 residues. CDR1 is LGHNA and CDR2 is YNFKEQ in the germline V gene. The V segment lost 4 bases and the J segment 0 bases; nucleotides outside the gene matches: 3. CDR3 region: CASSRGTGGMNTEAFF. CDR3 DNA: TGTGCCAGCAGCCGCGGGACAGGGGGCATGAACACTGAAGCTTTCTTT.